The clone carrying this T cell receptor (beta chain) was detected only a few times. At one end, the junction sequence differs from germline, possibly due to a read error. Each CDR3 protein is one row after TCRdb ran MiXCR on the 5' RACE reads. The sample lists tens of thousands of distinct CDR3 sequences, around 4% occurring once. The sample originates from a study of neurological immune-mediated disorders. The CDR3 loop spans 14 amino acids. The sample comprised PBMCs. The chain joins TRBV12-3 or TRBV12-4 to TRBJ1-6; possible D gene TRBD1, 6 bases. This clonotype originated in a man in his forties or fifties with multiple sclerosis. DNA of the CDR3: TGTGCCAGCAGTCGACAGGCGAGGGGTTCACCCCTCAACTTT. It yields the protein CASSRQARGSPLNF.